The clone carrying this T cell receptor beta chain appeared once. The data originate from a study of blood T cell repertoires in COVID-19. The study counted Cohort 3 donors as recovered given two negative PCRs, clearance, or symptom resolution. The germline V gene has CDR1 SNHLY and CDR2 FYNNEI. This CDR3 has 14 amino acids. Trimming cost V 6 bases and J 4 bases; bases outside gene matches: 6. Libraries were prepared by immunoSEQ multiplex PCR; TCRdb keeps only in-frame clonotypes and omits some of them. The data hold 220,000 or so clones, with over 80% observed a single time. V and J are TRBV2 and TRBJ1-2, with 9 bases identical to TRBD1. The source material was PBMCs or T cells enriched from blood (not recorded which). This TCR came from a woman aged 40 to 55 who had recovered from COVID-19. This chain's CDR3 is CASRADRGGYGYTF. In nucleotides, the CDR3 is TGTGCCAGCAGGGCGGACAGGGGCGGCTATGGCTACACCTTC.